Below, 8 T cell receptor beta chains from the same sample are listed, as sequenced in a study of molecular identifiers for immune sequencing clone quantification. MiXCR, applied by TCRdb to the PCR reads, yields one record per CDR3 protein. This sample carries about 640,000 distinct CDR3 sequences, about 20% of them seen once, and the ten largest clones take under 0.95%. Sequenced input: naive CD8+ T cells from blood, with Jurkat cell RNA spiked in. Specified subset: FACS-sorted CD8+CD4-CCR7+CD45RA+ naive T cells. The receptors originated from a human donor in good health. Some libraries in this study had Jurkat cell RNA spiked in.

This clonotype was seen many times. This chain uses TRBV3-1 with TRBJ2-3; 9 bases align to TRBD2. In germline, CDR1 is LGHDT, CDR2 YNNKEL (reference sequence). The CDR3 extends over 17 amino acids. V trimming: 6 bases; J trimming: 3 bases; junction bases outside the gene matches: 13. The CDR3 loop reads CASSPSLGLAITDTQYF. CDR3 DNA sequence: TGTGCCAGCAGTCCTAGTTTGGGACTAGCAATAACAGATACGCAGTATTTT.

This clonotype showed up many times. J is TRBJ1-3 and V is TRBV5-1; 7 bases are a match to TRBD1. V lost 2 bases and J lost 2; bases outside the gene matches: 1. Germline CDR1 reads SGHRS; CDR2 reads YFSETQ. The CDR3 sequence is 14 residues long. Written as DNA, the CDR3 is TGCGCCAGCAGCTTCGACAGGGCTGGAAACACCATATATTTT. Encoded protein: CASSFDRAGNTIYF.

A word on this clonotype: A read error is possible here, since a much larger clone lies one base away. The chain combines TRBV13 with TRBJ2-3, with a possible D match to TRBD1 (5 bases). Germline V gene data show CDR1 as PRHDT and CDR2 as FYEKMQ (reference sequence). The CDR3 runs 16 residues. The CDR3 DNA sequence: TGTGCCAGCAGCTTAGGGCTAGGCCAGGTGACAGATACGCGGTATTTT. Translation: CASSLGLGQVTDTRYF.

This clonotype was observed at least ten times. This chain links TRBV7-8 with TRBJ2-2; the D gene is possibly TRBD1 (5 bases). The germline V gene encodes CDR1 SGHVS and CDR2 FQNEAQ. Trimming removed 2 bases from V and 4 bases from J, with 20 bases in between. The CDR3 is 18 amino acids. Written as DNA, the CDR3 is TGTGCCAGCAGCTTACCCCGGTCCCTAGGACACCTCACCGGGGAGCTGTTTTTT. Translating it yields CASSLPRSLGHLTGELFF.

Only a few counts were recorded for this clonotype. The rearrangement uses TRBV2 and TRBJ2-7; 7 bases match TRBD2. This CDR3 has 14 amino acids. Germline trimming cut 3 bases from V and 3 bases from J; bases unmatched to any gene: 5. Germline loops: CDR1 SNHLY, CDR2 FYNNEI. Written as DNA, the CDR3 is TGTGCCAGCAGTGACCGGGCTAGCGGCTACGAGCAGTACTTC. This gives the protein CASSDRASGYEQYF.

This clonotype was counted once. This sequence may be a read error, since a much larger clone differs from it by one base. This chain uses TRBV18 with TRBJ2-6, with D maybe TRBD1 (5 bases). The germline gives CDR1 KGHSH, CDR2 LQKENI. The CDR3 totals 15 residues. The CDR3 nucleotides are TGTACCAGCTCACCGGACAAGTCTGGGGCCAACGTCCTGACTTTC. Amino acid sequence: CTSSPDKSGANVLTF. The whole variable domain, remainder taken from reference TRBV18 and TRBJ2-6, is NAGVMQNPRHLVRRRGQEARLRCSPMKGHSHVYWYRQLPEEGLKFMVYLQKENIIDESGMPKERFSAEFPKEGPSILRIQQVVRGDSAAYFCTSSPDKSGANVLTFGAGSRLTVL.

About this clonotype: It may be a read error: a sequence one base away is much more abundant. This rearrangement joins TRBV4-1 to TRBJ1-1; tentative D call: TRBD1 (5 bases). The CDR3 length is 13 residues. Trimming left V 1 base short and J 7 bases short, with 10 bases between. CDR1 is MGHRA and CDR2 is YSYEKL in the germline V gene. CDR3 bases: TGCGCCAGCAGCCAAGCAGGGATCATTGAAGCTTTCTTT. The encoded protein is CASSQAGIIEAFF.

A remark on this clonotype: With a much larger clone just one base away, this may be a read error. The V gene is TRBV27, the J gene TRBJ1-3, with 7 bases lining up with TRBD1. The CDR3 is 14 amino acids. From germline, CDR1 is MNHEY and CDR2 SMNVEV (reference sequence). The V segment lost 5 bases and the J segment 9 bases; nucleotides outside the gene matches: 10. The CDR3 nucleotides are TGTGCCAGCAGTCCCGACAGGGAACACAGCACCATATATTTT. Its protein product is CASSPDREHSTIYF.